These T cell receptor beta chains were read from a single sample in a study of blood T cell repertoires in COVID-19. Sequenced by immunoSEQ multiplex PCR; TCRdb stores in-frame clones only, minus some. The sample lists 200,000 to 250,000 clones, roughly 85% seen once, with 10% to 12% in the top ten. Material for sequencing was PBMCs or T cells enriched from blood (not recorded which). The receptor source for this set is a man aged 30-40 years who had recovered from COVID-19. CDR3s include the opening cysteine and the closing phenylalanine or tryptophan. A D gene is named only where the DNA matches it firmly. A row's size may be missing; if present it is once, few, many or a size class.

length: 13; J: TRBJ1-2; size: once; V: TRBV30; D: TRBD1; DNA: TGTGCCTGGAGCGTAACAGGACAGGTGGACTACACCTTC; CDR3: CAWSVTGQVDYTF
length: 15; J: TRBJ2-3; size: .; V: TRBV30; D: .; DNA: TGTGCCTGGAGTGTACGGGACTTGTACACAGATACGCAGTATTTT; CDR3: CAWSVRDLYTDTQYF
length: 14; J: TRBJ1-5; size: .; V: TRBV5-8; D: TRBD1; DNA: TGTGCCAGCAGCCTCGGGACAGACGATCAGCCCCAGCATTTT; CDR3: CASSLGTDDQPQHF
length: 15; J: TRBJ2-3; size: .; V: TRBV6-5; D: .; DNA: TGTGCCAGCAGCGATCCCCGCGGCGGGGGCGATACGCAGTATTTT; CDR3: CASSDPRGGGDTQYF
length: 13; J: TRBJ2-7; size: once; V: TRBV28; D: .; DNA: TGTGCCAGCGATACAACAGGGCGCGACGAGCAGTACTTC; CDR3: CASDTTGRDEQYF
length: 20; J: TRBJ2-6; size: .; V: TRBV21-1; D: .; DNA: TGTGCCAGCAGCAAGAAAATGGGGGGACAGCTGTCCCCTGGGGCCAACGTCCTGACTTTC; CDR3: CASSKKMGGQLSPGANVLTF
length: 14; J: TRBJ2-7; size: .; V: TRBV5-6; D: TRBD2; DNA: TGTGCCAGCAGCTTGGGCGGGAGCTCCTACGAGCAGTACTTC; CDR3: CASSLGGSSYEQYF
length: 14; J: TRBJ2-7; size: .; V: TRBV18; D: .; DNA: TGTGCCAGCTCACCACCGTCACTAGAGGGCGAGCAGTACTTC; CDR3: CASSPPSLEGEQYF
length: 14; J: TRBJ2-5; size: once; V: TRBV5-4; D: .; DNA: TGTGCCTCTTCCCAGCAAGCTTCGCCAGGGTCCCAGTACTTC; CDR3: CASSQQASPGSQYF
length: 19; J: TRBJ2-7; size: .; V: TRBV23-1; D: TRBD1; DNA: TGCGCCAGCAGTTTCTCCGGGACAGGGCTCAAACTCCTCTCTCTCGAGCAGTACTTC; CDR3: CASSFSGTGLKLLSLEQYF
length: 10; J: TRBJ2-7; size: .; V: TRBV27; D: .; DNA: TGTGCCAACCCAGGCCACGAGCAGTACTTC; CDR3: CANPGHEQYF
length: 12; J: TRBJ1-2; size: .; V: TRBV11-2; D: .; DNA: TGTGCCAGCAGCTTCCAGGACTATGGCTACACCTTC; CDR3: CASSFQDYGYTF
length: 15; J: TRBJ1-5; size: .; V: TRBV11-2; D: TRBD1; DNA: TGTGCCAGCAGCGCTCAGGGGGCAAGCAATCAGCCCCAGCATTTT; CDR3: CASSAQGASNQPQHF
length: 16; J: TRBJ2-7; size: .; V: TRBV6-5; D: .; DNA: TGTGCCAGCAGTTACTCTTCCGGCGGGACAGTGGGCGAGCAGTACTTC; CDR3: CASSYSSGGTVGEQYF
length: 13; J: TRBJ2-7; size: .; V: TRBV27; D: TRBD1; DNA: TGTGCCAGCAGGGGGACAGGGCCCTACGAGCAGTACTTC; CDR3: CASRGTGPYEQYF
length: 14; J: TRBJ2-7; size: once; V: TRBV7-2; D: TRBD1; DNA: TGTGCCAGCAGCTCCGACAGGGGGCCCTACGAGCAGTACTTC; CDR3: CASSSDRGPYEQYF
length: 15; J: TRBJ2-3; size: .; V: TRBV10-1; D: TRBD1; DNA: TGCGCCAGCAGTGACCGGACAGGGATCACAGATACGCAGTATTTT; CDR3: CASSDRTGITDTQYF
length: 16; J: TRBJ2-1; size: .; V: TRBV7-7; D: TRBD2; DNA: TGTGCCAGCAGCGCATCCGGGACTAGCATCCCTAGTGAGCAGTTCTTC; CDR3: CASSASGTSIPSEQFF
length: 13; J: TRBJ2-7; size: .; V: TRBV3-1/TRBV3-2; D: TRBD2; DNA: TGTGCCAGCAGCCAAGACAACGGGGGGGAGCAGTACTTC; CDR3: CASSQDNGGEQYF
length: 14; J: TRBJ1-1; size: few; V: TRBV24-1; D: TRBD1; DNA: TGTGCCACCAGTCAGGGGGCGTCTGTCACTGAAGCTTTCTTT; CDR3: CATSQGASVTEAFF
length: 11; J: TRBJ2-1; size: .; V: TRBV2; D: .; DNA: TGTGCCACTACGATCTACAATGAGCAGTTCTTC; CDR3: CATTIYNEQFF
length: 14; J: TRBJ2-3; size: once; V: TRBV6-2/TRBV6-3; D: TRBD1; DNA: TGTGCCAGCAGTGGCTGGGACAGATCAGATACGCAGTATTTT; CDR3: CASSGWDRSDTQYF
length: 15; J: TRBJ2-1; size: .; V: TRBV7-7; D: .; DNA: TGTGCTAGCAGCTTAGACCCGGGAATGAATGGTGAGCAGTTCTTC; CDR3: CASSLDPGMNGEQFF
length: 14; J: TRBJ1-2; size: .; V: TRBV9; D: TRBD1; DNA: TGTGCCAGCAGCGCAAGGACAGGGTCGAGCGGCTACACCTTC; CDR3: CASSARTGSSGYTF
length: 13; J: TRBJ2-7; size: .; V: TRBV30; D: .; DNA: TGTGCCTGGAGTATGGTAGCGTCCTACGAGCAGTACTTC; CDR3: CAWSMVASYEQYF
length: 19; J: TRBJ1-6; size: .; V: TRBV3-1/TRBV3-2; D: .; DNA: TGTGCCAGCAGCCAAGAGGCCCAGCGGAGGGTGGGGGAATATTCACCCCTCCACTTT; CDR3: CASSQEAQRRVGEYSPLHF
length: 15; J: TRBJ1-1; size: .; V: TRBV27; D: TRBD1; DNA: TGTGCCAGCAGCCCCCGACAGGGGGGTAAAACTGAAGCTTTCTTT; CDR3: CASSPRQGGKTEAFF
length: 13; J: TRBJ1-3; size: few; V: TRBV12-3/TRBV12-4; D: TRBD1; DNA: TGTGCCAGCGGGGGACAGATTGGAAACACCATATATTTT; CDR3: CASGGQIGNTIYF
length: 15; J: TRBJ1-4; size: .; V: TRBV27; D: TRBD1; DNA: TGTGCCAGCAGCCGAGTCGACAGGGTGAAGGAAAAACTGTTTTTT; CDR3: CASSRVDRVKEKLFF
length: 14; J: TRBJ1-1; size: .; V: TRBV30; D: TRBD1; DNA: TGTGCCTGGAGCGAAGGGACAGGGATCACTGAAGCTTTCTTT; CDR3: CAWSEGTGITEAFF
length: 17; J: TRBJ2-5; size: .; V: TRBV11-3; D: TRBD2; DNA: TGTGCCAGCAGCTTAGGAGCCAGCGGGAGTTTCTATGAGACCCAGTACTTC; CDR3: CASSLGASGSFYETQYF
length: 15; J: TRBJ2-7; size: .; V: TRBV3-1/TRBV3-2; D: TRBD1; DNA: TGTGCCAGCAGCCAATTTCCGGGACAGACTGACGAGCAGTACTTC; CDR3: CASSQFPGQTDEQYF
length: 15; J: TRBJ1-1; size: .; V: TRBV5-1; D: TRBD1; DNA: TGCGCCAGCAGCTCGGGACAGGGACCCTTAGCTGAAGCTTTCTTT; CDR3: CASSSGQGPLAEAFF
length: 14; J: TRBJ2-5; size: once; V: TRBV4-2; D: .; DNA: TGTGCCAGCAGCCAAGATGGGTGGCGGGAGACCCAGTACTTC; CDR3: CASSQDGWRETQYF
length: 13; J: TRBJ2-1; size: .; V: TRBV30; D: TRBD2; DNA: TGTGCCTGGCTAGCGGGAGTTGACAATGAGCAGTTCTTC; CDR3: CAWLAGVDNEQFF
length: 13; J: TRBJ2-3; size: .; V: TRBV18; D: .; DNA: TGTGCCAGCTCACCGGCTCTCGCAGATACGCAGTATTTT; CDR3: CASSPALADTQYF
length: 16; J: TRBJ1-5; size: .; V: TRBV7-8; D: .; DNA: TGTGCCAGCAGCTTTCTGGGCAGTCCTTACAATCAGCCCCAGCATTTT; CDR3: CASSFLGSPYNQPQHF